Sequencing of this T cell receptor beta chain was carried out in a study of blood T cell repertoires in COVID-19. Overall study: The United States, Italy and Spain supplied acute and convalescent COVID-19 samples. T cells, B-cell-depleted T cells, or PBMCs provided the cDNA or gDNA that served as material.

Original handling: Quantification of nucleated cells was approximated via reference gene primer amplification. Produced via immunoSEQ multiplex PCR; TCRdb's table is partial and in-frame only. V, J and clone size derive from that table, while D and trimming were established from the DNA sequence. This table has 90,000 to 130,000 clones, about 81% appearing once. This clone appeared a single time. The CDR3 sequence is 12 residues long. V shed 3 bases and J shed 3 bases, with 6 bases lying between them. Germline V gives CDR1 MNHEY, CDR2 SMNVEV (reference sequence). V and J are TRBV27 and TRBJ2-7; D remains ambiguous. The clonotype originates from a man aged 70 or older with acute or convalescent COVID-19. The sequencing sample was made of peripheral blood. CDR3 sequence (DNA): TGTGCCAGCAGTTTCCCCCTCTACGAGCAGTACTTC. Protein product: CASSFPLYEQYF.